The 25 T cell receptor beta chains presented below share a single source sample, sequenced in a study of blood T cell repertoires in COVID-19. Some clones are missing from TCRdb's copy, which holds only in-frame ones; the method was immunoSEQ multiplex PCR. Among 200,000 to 250,000 clones listed, around 84% were seen once. Sequencing used peripheral blood. The receptors derive from a man in his thirties or forties with active or convalescent COVID-19.

V and J are TRBV19 and TRBJ2-7, with TRBD1 as a possible D gene (6 bases). Trimming took off 9 bases at V and 1 base at J, with 16 bases between the two ends. The CDR3 contains 14 residues. Germline values: CDR1 LNHDA, CDR2 SQIVND (reference sequence). The DNA of the CDR3 is TGTGCCAGCTCCCAGGGGCTCCTGTCCTACGAGCAGTACTTC. Translating gives CASSQGLLSYEQYF.

V and J are TRBV28 and TRBJ1-6; D possibly corresponds to TRBD1 (6 bases). The V end was cut by 3 bases, the J end by 8 bases, with 14 bases between. The germline CDR1 and CDR2 sequences are MDHEN and SYDVKM. This CDR3 is built from 15 residues. The CDR3 DNA is TGTGCCAGCAGTTTTAAACGGGGGGCCCATTCACCCCTCCACTTT. Translated: CASSFKRGAHSPLHF.

The genes are TRBV28 and TRBJ2-2; D is ambiguous. The CDR3 runs to 12 residues. Germline assignment: CDR1 MDHEN and CDR2 SYDVKM. Trimming pared 7 bases from V and 5 bases from J, leaving 8 bases between. CDR3 in DNA: TGTGCCAGCAAAGAGTTGACCGGGGAGCTGTTTTTT. This encodes CASKELTGELFF.

This rearrangement joins TRBV6-5 to TRBJ1-4; tentative D call: TRBD1 (6 bases). Germline V gene data show CDR1 as MNHEY and CDR2 as SVGAGI. V was pared by 7 bases and J by 7 bases, with 16 bases between. CDR3 length: 14 residues. DNA of the CDR3: TGTGCCAGCACCAGGGGAGGGCTGGGTGAAAAACTGTTTTTT. Its translation is CASTRGGLGEKLFF.

The J gene is TRBJ1-1, the V gene TRBV11-3; 8 nucleotides line up with TRBD1. Germline assignment: CDR1 SGHNT and CDR2 YENEEA. The V and J ends lost 9 bases and 7 bases, in that order; junction bases with no gene match: 4. CDR3 length: 11 residues. The CDR3 protein is CASAGGGEAFF. The CDR3 region has the DNA TGTGCCAGTGCAGGGGGCGGTGAAGCTTTCTTT.

This clone occurred a few times. The genes are TRBV28 and TRBJ1-1; D is undetermined. The V and J ends lost 5 bases and 2 bases respectively, with 3 bases between them. CDR1 is MDHEN and CDR2 is SYDVKM in the germline V gene. The CDR3 covers 11 residues. The CDR3 is CASSINTEAFF. In nucleotides, the CDR3 is TGTGCCAGCAGTATAAACACTGAAGCTTTCTTT.

The sample holds a few counts of this clone. The chain uses TRBV6-6 and TRBJ1-2; D may be TRBD1 (6 bases). Germline lookup yields CDR1 MNHNY and CDR2 SVGAGI (reference sequence). There are 15 residues in the CDR3. The V gene lost 7 bases and the J gene lost 7 bases, with 22 bases spanning the gap. The CDR3 spells CASTPGAGEGGGYTF. The CDR3 DNA reads as TGTGCCAGCACCCCGGGCGCAGGGGAGGGGGGTGGCTACACCTTC.

This chain connects TRBV28 to TRBJ2-7; 7 nucleotides line up with TRBD1. Germline lookup yields CDR1 MDHEN and CDR2 SYDVKM. The CDR3 consists of 14 residues. With 6 bases clipped from V and 1 base from J, the junction kept 6 bases outside the gene matches. The CDR3 DNA reads as TGTGCCAGCAGCCAAGGGGGCGGTTCCTACGAGCAGTACTTC. It translates to CASSQGGGSYEQYF.

The chain employs TRBV6-6 and TRBJ2-7, with D possibly being TRBD2 (5 bases). The CDR3 runs 13 residues. Trimming took off 0 bases at V and 6 bases at J, with 9 bases between the two ends. CDR1 and CDR2 from the germline V gene are MNHNY and SVGAGI (reference sequence). CDR3 sequence reads: CASSYSFGSEQYF. The CDR3 DNA reads as TGTGCCAGCAGTTACTCCTTTGGGAGCGAGCAGTACTTC.

The chain recombines TRBV28 with TRBJ1-5; D gene ambiguous. This CDR3 is 14 amino acids long. Trimming shortened V by 8 bases and J by 6 bases, and 17 bases separated the two germline ends. The germline gives CDR1 MDHEN, CDR2 SYDVKM. The CDR3, as DNA: TGTGCCAGCCGCTTGGCAGCGATATTTCAGCCCCAGCATTTT. Translating it yields CASRLAAIFQPQHF. The full variable domain, in which reference TRBV28 and TRBJ1-5 provide the parts outside the CDR3, is DVKVTQSSRYLVKRTGEKVFLECVQDMDHENMFWYRQDPGLGLRLIYFSYDVKMKEKGDIPEGYSVSREKKERFSLILESASTNQTSMYLCASRLAAIFQPQHFGDGTRLSIL.

This clone was recorded only once. V and J are TRBV5-1 and TRBJ2-5; 7 bases agree with TRBD2. The CDR3 runs 13 residues. Trimming at V came to 2 bases and at J to 5 bases, leaving 3 bases not matched to a gene. Per the germline V gene, CDR1 is SGHRS and CDR2 is YFSETQ. The CDR3 reads CASSFGGVETQYF. Written as DNA, the CDR3 is TGCGCCAGCAGCTTTGGGGGGGTGGAGACCCAGTACTTC.

The V gene is TRBV5-1, the J gene TRBJ2-7, with 11 bases aligning to TRBD2. V was pared by 0 bases and J by 0 bases, with 8 bases of the junction left unmatched. The CDR3 runs 18 residues. Germline loops: CDR1 SGHRS, CDR2 YFSETQ. The CDR3, as DNA: TGCGCCAGCAGCTTGGCCCTTAGCGGGGGGGCTAGCTCCTACGAGCAGTACTTC. Its protein product is CASSLALSGGASSYEQYF.

This clone has only one observation. V gene TRBV28 combines with J gene TRBJ1-3; 7 nucleotides align to TRBD1. The CDR3 loop spans 15 amino acids. The V gene's germline CDR1 is MDHEN and CDR2 SYDVKM. V was pared by 5 bases and J by 5 bases, with 9 bases of the junction left unmatched. The CDR3 nucleotides read TGTGCCAGCAGTGCGCTGGCAGGGGGGAGAAACACCATATATTTT. This gives the protein CASSALAGGRNTIYF.

This chain uses TRBV30 with TRBJ2-1, with 8 bases aligning to TRBD1. CDR3 size: 11 residues. J was trimmed by 8 bases and V by 4 bases; bases with no gene match: 1. The germline gives CDR1 GTSNPN, CDR2 SVGIG (reference sequence). DNA for the CDR3: TGTGCCTGGAAGGACAGGGATGAGCAGTTCTTC. This encodes CAWKDRDEQFF.

This clone was found many times. Other DNA sequences in the sample encode the same CDR3. The V and J genes are TRBV27 and TRBJ2-1; possible D gene TRBD2, 6 bases. Germline V lookup: CDR1 MNHEY, CDR2 SMNVEV (reference sequence). Trimming stripped 6 bases from V and 2 bases from J, with 14 bases between. The CDR3 sequence is 15 residues long. Here the CDR3 reads CASSLGEVTYNEQFF. In DNA, the CDR3 is TGTGCCAGCAGCCTGGGGGAGGTTACCTACAATGAGCAGTTCTTC.

The V gene is TRBV21-1, the J gene TRBJ1-5; the D call TRBD1 from the table was never checked on the DNA. TRBV21-1 has pseudogene status. This CDR3 contains 15 residues. CDR3: CASSAKQVPYQPQHF. CDR3 nucleotides: TGTGCCAGCAGCGCCAAACAGGTCCCATATCAGCCCCAGCATTTT.

V usage is TRBV7-9 and J usage is TRBJ1-1, with TRBD1 matching over 10 bases. CDR3 length equals 15 residues. The trim removed 5 bases at V and 0 bases at J, leaving 3 bases unmatched. CDR1 and CDR2 from the germline V gene are SEHNR and FQNEAQ (reference sequence). CDR3 nucleotide sequence: TGTGCCAGCAGCCTAGGGACAGGGGTGAACACTGAAGCTTTCTTT. It specifies CASSLGTGVNTEAFF.

This chain uses TRBV28 with TRBJ2-1; TRBD1 aligns across 8 bases. This CDR3 is 15 amino acids long. Germline CDR1 and CDR2: MDHEN and SYDVKM. Trimming cost V 5 bases and J 4 bases; bases outside gene matches: 7. In DNA form, the CDR3 reads TGTGCCAGCAGTCCCCGGACAGGGACGTACAATGAGCAGTTCTTC. Its translation: CASSPRTGTYNEQFF.

The rearrangement uses TRBV5-3 and TRBJ1-5, with D possibly being TRBD1 (6 bases). TRBV5-3 falls under the ORF class, with uncertain function. V dropped 4 bases and J dropped 6 bases, with 14 bases sitting between them. This CDR3 region has 14 residues. The CDR3 region is CARSPTGRGQPQHF. CDR3 sequence (DNA): TGTGCCAGAAGCCCCACAGGGAGGGGTCAGCCCCAGCATTTT.

V is TRBV6-5 and J is TRBJ1-5, with D unclear. V was shortened by 4 bases and J by 3 bases, with 7 bases between the two germline ends. The CDR3 covers 13 residues. Per germline, CDR1 MNHEY and CDR2 SVGAGI. CDR3 protein: CASSFGDNQPQHF. CDR3 DNA sequence: TGTGCCAGCAGTTTCGGGGACAATCAGCCCCAGCATTTT.

The chain couples TRBV19 to TRBJ2-3; TRBD2 agrees at 9 bases. The trim removed 8 bases at V and 7 bases at J, leaving 7 bases unmatched. CDR3 length: 13 amino acids. CDR1 and CDR2 (germline): LNHDA, SQIVND (reference sequence). CDR3 region: CASETSGTHTQYF. The CDR3 region has the DNA TGTGCCAGTGAGACTAGCGGAACCCATACGCAGTATTTT.

The V call is TRBV27, the J call TRBJ2-5, with TRBD1 as a possible D gene (5 bases). The CDR3 consists of 14 residues. With 3 bases removed from V and 5 bases from J, the gap between germline ends came to 13 bases. Germline V gene data show CDR1 as MNHEY and CDR2 as SMNVEV (reference sequence). The CDR3 coding sequence is TGTGCCAGCAGTTTGGTAGGGGCCGGGGAGACCCAGTACTTC. Encoded protein: CASSLVGAGETQYF.

The V call is TRBV7-8, the J call TRBJ1-5; 12 bases are a match to TRBD1. The V and J ends lost 6 bases and 4 bases, in that order; junction bases with no gene match: 4. The germline CDR1 and CDR2 sequences are SGHVS and FQNEAQ. The CDR3 extends over 15 amino acids. CDR3 sequence reads: CASRRDRGRNQPQHF. CDR3 bases: TGTGCCAGCAGGCGGGACAGGGGGCGGAATCAGCCCCAGCATTTT.

This chain connects TRBV5-6 to TRBJ1-2; D is ambiguous. Germline loops: CDR1 SGHDT, CDR2 YYEEEE. The germline V and J ends were trimmed by 5 bases and 4 bases, with 12 bases remaining between them. This CDR3 has 13 amino acids. CDR3 coding DNA: TGTGCCAGCAGGGGCCCCTACATCTATGGCTACACCTTC. Its protein product is CASRGPYIYGYTF.

The chain joins TRBV19 to TRBJ2-1; possible D gene TRBD1, 5 bases. The CDR3 runs to 12 residues. The germline V and J ends were trimmed by 4 bases and 10 bases, with 11 bases remaining between them. Germline V gives CDR1 LNHDA, CDR2 SQIVND (reference sequence). CDR3 amino acids: CASSNQGREQFF. Written as DNA, the CDR3 is TGTGCCAGTAGTAATCAGGGTAGGGAGCAGTTCTTC.